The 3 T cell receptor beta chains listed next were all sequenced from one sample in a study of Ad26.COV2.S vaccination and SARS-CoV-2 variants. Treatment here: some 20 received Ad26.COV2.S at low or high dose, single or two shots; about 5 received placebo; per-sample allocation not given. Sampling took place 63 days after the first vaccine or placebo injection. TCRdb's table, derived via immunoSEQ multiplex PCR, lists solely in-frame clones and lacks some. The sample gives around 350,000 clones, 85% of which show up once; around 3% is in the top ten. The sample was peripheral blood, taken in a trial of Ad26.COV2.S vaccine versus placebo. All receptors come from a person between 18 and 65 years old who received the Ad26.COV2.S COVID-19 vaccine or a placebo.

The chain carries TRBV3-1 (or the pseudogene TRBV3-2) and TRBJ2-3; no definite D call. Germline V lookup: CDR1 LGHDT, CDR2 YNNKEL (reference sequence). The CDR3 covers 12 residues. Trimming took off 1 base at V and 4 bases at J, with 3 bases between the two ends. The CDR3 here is CASSQVADTQYF. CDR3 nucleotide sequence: TGTGCCAGCAGCCAAGTAGCAGATACGCAGTATTTT.

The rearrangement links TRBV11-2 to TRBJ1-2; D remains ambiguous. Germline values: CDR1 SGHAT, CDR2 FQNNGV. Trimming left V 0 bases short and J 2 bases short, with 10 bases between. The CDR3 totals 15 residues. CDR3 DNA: TGTGCCAGCAGCTTAGACTACTATGAGAACTATGGCTACACCTTC. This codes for CASSLDYYENYGYTF.

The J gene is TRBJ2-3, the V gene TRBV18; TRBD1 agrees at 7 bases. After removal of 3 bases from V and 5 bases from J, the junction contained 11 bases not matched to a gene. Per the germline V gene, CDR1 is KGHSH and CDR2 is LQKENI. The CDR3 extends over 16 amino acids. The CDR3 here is CASSPPPGQLKDTQYF. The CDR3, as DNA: TGTGCCAGCTCACCGCCCCCGGGACAGCTAAAAGATACGCAGTATTTT.